Below, one T cell receptor beta chain is given with its context. The CDR3 has 14 amino acids. V lost 4 bases to trimming and J lost 2 bases; unmatched junction nucleotides: 6. The germline gives CDR1 SGHNT, CDR2 YYREEE (reference sequence). The repertoire was sequenced with immunoSEQ multiplex PCR; TCRdb's copy has only in-frame clones and lacks some. The data hold approximately 140,000 clones, with around four fifths observed a single time. This specimen comes from a study of blood T cell repertoires in COVID-19. About the study: In each case, the material was cDNA or gDNA derived from T cells, B-cell-depleted T cells, or PBMCs.

This chain links TRBV5-4 with TRBJ2-7; TRBD1 agrees at 7 bases. This receptor was identified in a man aged 35 to 55 with acute COVID-19. Material: PBMCs or T cells enriched from blood (not recorded which). The CDR3 region has the DNA TGTGCCAGCAGCCCCGGGACAGCTACCTACGAGCAGTACTTC. It encodes CASSPGTATYEQYF. The variable domain in full, completed from reference TRBV5-4 and TRBJ2-7, reads ETGVTQSPTHLIKTRGQQVTLRCSSQSGHNTVSWYQQALGQGPQFIFQYYREEENGRGNFPPRFSGLQFPNYSSELNVNALELDDSALYLCASSPGTATYEQYFGPGTRLTVT.